This TCR beta chain appears in the sequencing data of a study of OX40 agonist ivuxolimab in advanced cancers. At the level of the study: Dose-escalation cases comprised hepatocellular carcinoma, melanoma, renal cell or head and neck cancer. General study findings and limits: Normalized T-cell clonal expansion was also low in some nonresponders.

This clone was picked up one time. Its antigen is not known. Assay used: immunoSEQ multiplex PCR; TCRdb lists only in-frame clones, some missing. The sample consists of tens of thousands of clones, about 88% of them appearing once. Autoimmune disease history or systemic immunosuppression was exclusionary. V was cut by 0 bases and J by 3 bases, with 9 bases left in between. The length of the CDR3 is 14 residues. The germline V gene has CDR1 SGHRS and CDR2 YFSETQ. The sequence was collected from an adult with an advanced solid tumor such as melanoma, head and neck, liver or kidney cancer. V usage is TRBV5-1 and J usage is TRBJ2-5, with D maybe TRBD2 (5 bases). The specimen comprised CD4+ or CD8+ T cells sorted from blood, sampled in a trial of the OX40 agonist ivuxolimab. DNA for the CDR3: TGCGCCAGCAGCTTGGAACCCGGGGAAGAGACCCAGTACTTC. Amino acid sequence: CASSLEPGEETQYF.